Ten or more counts support the clone carrying this T cell receptor (beta chain). This sample was taken from a study of low-dose radiotherapy and immunotherapy resistance in tumors. Priming of first-strand cDNA relied on TRAV- and TRBV-specific primers (covering alpha and beta chains). For amplifying TCRs, the PCR ran for approximately 18 cycles with Phusion, which was used together with a constant-region primer and the adapter on the V primers. Each CDR3 protein is one row after TCRdb ran MiXCR on the reads. The sample yields approximately 89,000 distinct CDR3 sequences, under 20% seen once. Time point: before trial treatment. Eligible patients bore advanced solid tumors devoid of tumor-infiltrating lymphocytes. Trimming at V came to 7 bases and at J to 13 bases, leaving 33 bases not matched to a gene. The germline gives CDR1 MNHEY, CDR2 SVGEGT. This CDR3 is built from 20 residues.

The sequenced sample was PBMCs, obtained before treatment. This receptor was taken from a male donor with prostate cancer. The chain uses TRBV6-2 or TRBV6-3 and TRBJ2-1; 8 positions match TRBD1. This chain's CDR3 is CASTSLHYSQKQGDWGFQFF. CDR3 nucleotide sequence: TGTGCCAGCACCTCTCTTCACTACTCACAAAAACAGGGGGACTGGGGCTTCCAGTTCTTC.